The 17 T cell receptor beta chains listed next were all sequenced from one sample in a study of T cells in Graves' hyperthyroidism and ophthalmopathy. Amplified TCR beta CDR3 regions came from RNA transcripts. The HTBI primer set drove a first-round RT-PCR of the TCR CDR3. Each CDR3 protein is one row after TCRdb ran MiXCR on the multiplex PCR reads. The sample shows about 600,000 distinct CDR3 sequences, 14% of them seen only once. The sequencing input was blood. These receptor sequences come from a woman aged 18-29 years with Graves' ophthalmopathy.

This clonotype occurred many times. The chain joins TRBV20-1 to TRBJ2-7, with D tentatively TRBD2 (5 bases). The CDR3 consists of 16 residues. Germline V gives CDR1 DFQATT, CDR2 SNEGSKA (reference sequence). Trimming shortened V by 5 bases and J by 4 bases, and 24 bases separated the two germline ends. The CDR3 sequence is CSAPPPTMRNGYEQYF. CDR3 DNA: TGCAGTGCTCCTCCTCCGACTATGAGAAACGGATACGAGCAGTACTTC.

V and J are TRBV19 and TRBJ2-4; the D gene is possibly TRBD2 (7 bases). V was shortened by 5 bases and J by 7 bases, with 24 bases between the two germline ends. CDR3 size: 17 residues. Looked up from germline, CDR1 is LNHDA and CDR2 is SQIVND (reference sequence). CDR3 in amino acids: CASSLRRSGGGMNIQYF. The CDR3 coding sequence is TGTGCCAGTAGTCTCCGACGGTCGGGGGGCGGTATGAACATTCAGTACTTC. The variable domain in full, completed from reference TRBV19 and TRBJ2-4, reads DGGITQSPKYLFRKEGQNVTLSCEQNLNHDAMYWYRQDPGQGLRLIYYSQIVNDFQKGDIAEGYSVSREKKESFPLTVTSAQKNPTAFYLCASSLRRSGGGMNIQYFGAGTRLSVL.

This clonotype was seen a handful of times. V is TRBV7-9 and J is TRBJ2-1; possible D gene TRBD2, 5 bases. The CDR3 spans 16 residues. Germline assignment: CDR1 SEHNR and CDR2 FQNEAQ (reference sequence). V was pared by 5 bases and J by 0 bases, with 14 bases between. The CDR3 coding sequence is TGTGCCAGCAGCCCAGCATTGGGGAGCTCCTACAATGAGCAGTTCTTC. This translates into CASSPALGSSYNEQFF.

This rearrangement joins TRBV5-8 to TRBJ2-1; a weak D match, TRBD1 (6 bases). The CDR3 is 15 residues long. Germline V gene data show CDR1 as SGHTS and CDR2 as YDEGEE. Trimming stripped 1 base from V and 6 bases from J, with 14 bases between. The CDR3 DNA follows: TGTGCCAGCAGCTTGCCGGGACAAGTTTTCAATGAGCAGTTCTTC. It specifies CASSLPGQVFNEQFF.

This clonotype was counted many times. This chain's CDR3 is CASSFFGEETQYF. CDR3 DNA sequence: TGTGCCAGCAGTTTTTTCGGGGAAGAGACCCAGTACTTC. The chain has TRBV12-3 or TRBV12-4 and TRBJ2-5, with TRBD2 as a possible D gene (5 bases). The CDR3 contains 13 residues. Deletions cut 3 bases from V and 3 bases from J, with 8 bases between.

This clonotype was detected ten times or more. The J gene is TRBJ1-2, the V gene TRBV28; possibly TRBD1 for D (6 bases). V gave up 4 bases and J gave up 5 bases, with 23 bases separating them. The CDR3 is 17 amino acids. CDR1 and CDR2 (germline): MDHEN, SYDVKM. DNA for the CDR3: TGTGCCAGCAGTTCCGGGGGCAGGGGTCCCCTCCTGTATGGCTACACCTTC. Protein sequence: CASSSGGRGPLLYGYTF.

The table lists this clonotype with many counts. The CDR3 DNA reads TGCAGTGCTCGGGGGTCTCGGGGCTACGAGCAGTACTTC. The encoded protein is CSARGSRGYEQYF. The chain joins TRBV20-1 to TRBJ2-7, with D perhaps matching TRBD2 (6 bases). V lost 5 bases and J 3 bases, leaving 14 bases between the germline ends. The CDR3 covers 13 residues. Germline V gene sequence: CDR1 DFQATT, CDR2 SNEGSKA (reference sequence).

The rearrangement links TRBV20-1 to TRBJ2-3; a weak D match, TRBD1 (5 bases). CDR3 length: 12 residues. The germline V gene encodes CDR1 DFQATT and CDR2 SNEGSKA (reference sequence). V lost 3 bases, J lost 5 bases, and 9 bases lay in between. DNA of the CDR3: TGCAGTGCTAGCTGGGGCCAAGATACGCAGTATTTT. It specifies CSASWGQDTQYF.

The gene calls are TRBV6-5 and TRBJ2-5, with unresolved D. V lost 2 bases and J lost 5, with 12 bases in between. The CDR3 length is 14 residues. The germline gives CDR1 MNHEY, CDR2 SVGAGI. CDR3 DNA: TGTGCCAGCAGTTACCCGGAACAGCTGGAGACCCAGTACTTC. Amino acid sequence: CASSYPEQLETQYF.

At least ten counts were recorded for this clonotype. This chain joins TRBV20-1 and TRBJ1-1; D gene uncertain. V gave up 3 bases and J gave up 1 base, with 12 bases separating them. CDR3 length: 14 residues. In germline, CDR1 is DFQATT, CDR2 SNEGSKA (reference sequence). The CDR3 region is CSASPLRGNTEAFF. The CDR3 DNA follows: TGCAGTGCTAGCCCATTACGGGGGAACACTGAAGCTTTCTTT.

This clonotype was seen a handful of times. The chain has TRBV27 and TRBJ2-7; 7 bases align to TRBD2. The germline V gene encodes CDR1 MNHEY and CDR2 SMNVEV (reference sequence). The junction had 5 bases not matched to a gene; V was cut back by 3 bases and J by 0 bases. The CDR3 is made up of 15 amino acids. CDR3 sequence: CASSFREGSSYEQYF. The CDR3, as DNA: TGTGCCAGCAGTTTCAGGGAGGGTAGCTCCTACGAGCAGTACTTC.

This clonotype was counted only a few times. CDR3 loop: CASSIGTGGVYEQYF. The CDR3 DNA reads as TGTGCCAGCAGCATCGGGACAGGGGGTGTCTACGAGCAGTACTTC. The chain joins TRBV3-1 to TRBJ2-7; 11 bases line up with TRBD1. Germline assignment: CDR1 LGHDT and CDR2 YNNKEL (reference sequence). This CDR3 region has 15 residues. Trimming removed 5 bases from V and 3 bases from J; junction bases left unmatched: 6.

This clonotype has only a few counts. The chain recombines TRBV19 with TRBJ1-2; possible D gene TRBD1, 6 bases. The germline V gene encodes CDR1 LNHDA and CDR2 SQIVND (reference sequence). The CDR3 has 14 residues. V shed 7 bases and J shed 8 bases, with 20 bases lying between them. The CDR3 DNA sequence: TGTGCCAGTATATCGGGGGGCAGGGCGGAAGGCTACACCTTC. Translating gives CASISGGRAEGYTF.

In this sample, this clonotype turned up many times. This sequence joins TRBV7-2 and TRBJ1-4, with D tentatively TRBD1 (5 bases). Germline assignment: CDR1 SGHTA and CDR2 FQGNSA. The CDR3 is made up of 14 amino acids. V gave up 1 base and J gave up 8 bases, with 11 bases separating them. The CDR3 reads CASSLGGAGEKLFF. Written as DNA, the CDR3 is TGTGCCAGCAGCTTAGGCGGGGCAGGCGAAAAACTGTTTTTT.

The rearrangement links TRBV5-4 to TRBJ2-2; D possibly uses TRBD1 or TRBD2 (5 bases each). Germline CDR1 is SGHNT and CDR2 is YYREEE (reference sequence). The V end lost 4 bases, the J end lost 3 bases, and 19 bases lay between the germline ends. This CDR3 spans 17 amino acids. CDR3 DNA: TGTGCCAGCAGCATCGGGACCAGAACGGATCACACCGGGGAGCTGTTTTTT. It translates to CASSIGTRTDHTGELFF.

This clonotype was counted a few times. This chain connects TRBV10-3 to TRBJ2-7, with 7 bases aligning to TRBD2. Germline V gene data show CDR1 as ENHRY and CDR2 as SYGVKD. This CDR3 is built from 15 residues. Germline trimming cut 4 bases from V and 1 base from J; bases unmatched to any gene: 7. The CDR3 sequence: CAISGLAGLSYEQYF. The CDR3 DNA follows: TGTGCCATCAGTGGGTTAGCGGGCCTATCCTACGAGCAGTACTTC.

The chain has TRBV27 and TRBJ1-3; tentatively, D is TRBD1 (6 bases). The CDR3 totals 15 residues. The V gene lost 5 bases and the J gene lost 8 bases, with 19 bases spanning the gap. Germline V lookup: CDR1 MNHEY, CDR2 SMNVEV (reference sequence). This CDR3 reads CASSPTGGRWDTIYF. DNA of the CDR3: TGTGCCAGCAGTCCGACGGGGGGCCGCTGGGACACCATATATTTT.